Listed below are T cell receptor beta chains from one sample, sequenced in a study of T cell responses to AZD1222 COVID-19 vaccine. Only in-frame clones appear in the TCRdb table, and some are missing; sequencing was by immunoSEQ multiplex PCR. The sample has approximately 88,000 clones; roughly nine tenths are singletons. The sequences come from peripheral blood, collected 28 days after the second AZD1222 dose. Receptors were obtained from an adult who received the AZD1222 COVID-19 vaccine. Each CDR3 is given with its conserved first and last residue. D genes are given only for firm matches. Not every row has a clone size; where given, it reads once, few, many or a size class.

J gene | clone size | D gene | V gene | CDR3 protein | CDR3 DNA
TRBJ2-7 | NA | TRBD2 | TRBV6-1 | CASSEMGGGSYEQYF | TGTGCCAGCAGTGAAATGGGCGGGGGATCCTACGAGCAGTACTTC
TRBJ1-1 | NA | NA | TRBV29-1 | CSVRLNVDTEAFF | TGCAGCGTTCGGCTCAATGTGGACACTGAAGCTTTCTTT
TRBJ1-2 | once | NA | TRBV12-3/TRBV12-4 | CASSFGGYGYTF | TGTGCCAGCAGTTTCGGGGGATATGGCTACACCTTC
TRBJ2-3 | NA | NA | TRBV2 | CASSDARTDTQYF | TGTGCCAGCAGTGACGCTCGCACAGATACGCAGTATTTT
TRBJ2-1 | NA | NA | TRBV7-3 | CASSPGQSYNEQFF | TGTGCCAGCAGCCCCGGACAGAGTTACAATGAGCAGTTCTTC
TRBJ1-4 | NA | NA | TRBV15 | CATSREQGATNEKLFF | TGTGCCACCAGCAGAGAACAGGGAGCAACTAATGAAAAACTGTTTTTT
TRBJ2-1 | NA | TRBD1 | TRBV6-2/TRBV6-3 | CASSSSGAGGNEQFF | TGTGCCAGCAGTTCCTCCGGGGCAGGGGGAAATGAGCAGTTCTTC
TRBJ1-1 | NA | TRBD1 | TRBV10-2 | CASSRTGSSGNTEAFF | TGCGCCAGCTCCCGGACAGGATCTTCTGGGAACACTGAAGCTTTCTTT
TRBJ1-1 | once | NA | TRBV7-3 | CASSSRPLLDTEAFF | TGTGCCAGCAGCTCCCGACCCCTACTGGACACTGAAGCTTTCTTT
TRBJ1-3 | NA | NA | TRBV18 | CASSLASGNTIYF | TGTGCCAGCTCACTCGCCTCTGGAAACACCATATATTTT
TRBJ2-1 | NA | NA | TRBV11-2 | CASSLDRNEQFF | TGTGCCAGCAGCTTAGATCGGAATGAGCAGTTCTTC
TRBJ1-6 | NA | TRBD1 | TRBV7-2 | CASSTGDRGRPLHF | TGTGCCAGCAGCACCGGGGACAGGGGGCGACCCCTCCACTTT
TRBJ2-1 | few | TRBD2 | TRBV7-9 | CASSLVERGGRNEQFF | TGTGCCAGCAGCTTAGTCGAGCGGGGGGGCCGAAATGAGCAGTTCTTC
TRBJ1-4 | NA | TRBD1 | TRBV4-2 | CASSQGDREWDEKLFF | TGTGCCAGCAGCCAGGGGGACAGGGAATGGGATGAAAAACTGTTTTTT
TRBJ2-7 | NA | NA | TRBV6-5 | CASSYSSSRGAYEQYF | TGTGCCAGCAGTTACTCGAGTAGTAGGGGGGCATACGAGCAGTACTTC
TRBJ1-3 | NA | TRBD1 | TRBV6-5 | CASSPPGGGNTIYF | TGTGCCAGCAGCCCACCAGGGGGGGGAAACACCATATATTTT
TRBJ1-2 | NA | NA | TRBV27 | CASSFTAGSEGYTF | TGTGCCAGCAGTTTTACTGCAGGGTCGGAAGGCTACACCTTC
TRBJ2-2 | NA | NA | TRBV28 | CASSPGQANTGELFF | TGTGCCAGCAGCCCGGGACAAGCGAACACCGGGGAGCTGTTTTTT
TRBJ1-1 | NA | NA | TRBV5-4 | CASSQTANTEAFF | TGTGCCAGCAGCCAGACAGCGAACACTGAAGCTTTCTTT
TRBJ1-4 | NA | NA | TRBV5-6 | CASSLRGQGGGKLFF | TGTGCCAGCAGCTTGAGGGGACAAGGCGGGGGAAAACTGTTTTTT
TRBJ1-5 | NA | NA | TRBV2 | CASRGLASNQPQHF | TGTGCCAGCAGGGGCTTGGCAAGCAATCAGCCCCAGCATTTT
TRBJ2-3 | NA | NA | TRBV25-1 | CASRPPGGTDTQYF | TGTGCCAGCAGGCCCCCAGGGGGCACAGATACGCAGTATTTT
TRBJ2-2 | NA | TRBD1 | TRBV2 | CASSDGTGATGELFF | TGTGCCAGCAGTGATGGGACAGGGGCAACCGGGGAGCTGTTTTTT
TRBJ2-7 | NA | NA | TRBV6-5 | CASSYLPFYEQYF | TGTGCCAGCAGTTACCTCCCCTTTTACGAGCAGTACTTC
TRBJ1-4 | NA | NA | TRBV19 | CASSMRVFEKLFF | TGTGCCAGTAGTATGAGGGTGTTCGAAAAACTGTTTTTT
TRBJ2-1 | NA | NA | TRBV7-6 | CASSLAPITLRGEQFF | TGTGCCAGCAGCTTAGCGCCGATAACTTTAAGGGGTGAGCAGTTCTTC
TRBJ1-2 | NA | NA | TRBV2 | CASSDWGPRFGGYTF | TGTGCCAGCAGTGATTGGGGGCCCCGGTTTGGAGGCTACACCTTC
TRBJ1-4 | NA | TRBD1 | TRBV18 | CASSPIVAGQGVEKLFF | TGTGCCAGCTCACCAATCGTAGCGGGACAGGGTGTAGAAAAACTGTTTTTT
TRBJ2-1 | NA | NA | TRBV9 | CASSVGGMPFSGDNEQFF | TGTGCCAGCAGCGTAGGGGGGATGCCTTTCTCAGGAGACAATGAGCAGTTCTTC
TRBJ2-7 | once | TRBD1 | TRBV2 | CASRVDRGLYEQYF | TGTGCCAGCAGGGTGGACAGGGGGCTCTACGAGCAGTACTTC
TRBJ2-1 | NA | TRBD2 | TRBV19 | CASSGSPSGGRNEQFF | TGTGCCAGTAGTGGTTCCCCTAGCGGGGGGAGAAATGAGCAGTTCTTC
TRBJ2-3 | NA | TRBD1 | TRBV2 | CASGQQGHGTDTQYF | TGTGCCAGCGGCCAACAGGGGCACGGCACAGATACGCAGTATTTT
TRBJ1-2 | NA | TRBD1 | TRBV5-1 | CASSLQGAYGYTF | TGCGCCAGCAGTTTACAGGGGGCATATGGCTACACCTTC
TRBJ1-6 | NA | NA | TRBV7-8 | CASSSMGGYNSPLHF | TGTGCCAGCAGCTCAATGGGGGGCTATAATTCACCCCTCCACTTT
TRBJ2-7 | NA | TRBD1 | TRBV10-2 | CASSDPGQGEQYF | TGCGCCAGCAGTGACCCGGGACAGGGTGAGCAGTACTTC
TRBJ2-2 | once | TRBD2 | TRBV2 | CASSLAGSTGELFF | TGTGCCAGCAGTCTAGCGGGGAGCACCGGGGAGCTGTTTTTT
TRBJ1-2 | NA | NA | TRBV6-5 | CASSQQQGSRGYTF | TGTGCCAGCAGCCAGCAACAGGGTTCTCGTGGCTACACCTTC
TRBJ2-2 | NA | NA | TRBV7-2 | CASSLHVGATNTGELFF | TGTGCCAGCAGCTTACATGTCGGGGCAACGAACACCGGGGAGCTGTTTTTT
TRBJ2-7 | NA | TRBD2 | TRBV20-1 | CSASTSGPYEQYF | TGCAGTGCTAGTACTAGCGGACCCTACGAGCAGTACTTC
TRBJ2-2 | NA | NA | TRBV5-4 | CASNLGGAGELFF | TGTGCCAGCAACCTAGGGGGGGCCGGGGAGCTGTTTTTT
TRBJ2-5 | NA | NA | TRBV3-1/TRBV3-2 | CASSPRSTETQYF | TGTGCCAGCAGCCCCCGCAGCACGGAGACCCAGTACTTC
TRBJ2-3 | NA | NA | TRBV6-1 | CASSELPGLGPDTQYF | TGTGCCAGCAGTGAACTCCCAGGGCTGGGGCCAGATACGCAGTATTTT
TRBJ1-4 | once | NA | TRBV15 | CATSREKKLFF | TGTGCCACCAGCCGGGAGAAAAAACTGTTTTTT
TRBJ1-2 | once | NA | TRBV21-1 | CASRGEQGNYGYTF | TGTGCCAGCAGGGGGGAACAGGGAAACTATGGCTACACCTTC
TRBJ2-2 | NA | NA | TRBV6-5 | CASNSGTTNTGELFF | TGTGCCAGCAATTCCGGGACAACGAACACCGGGGAGCTGTTTTTT
TRBJ2-5 | NA | TRBD2 | TRBV4-1 | CASSQFSGGAEETQYF | TGCGCCAGCAGCCAATTTAGCGGGGGGGCCGAAGAGACCCAGTACTTC
TRBJ2-7 | NA | TRBD1 | TRBV3-1/TRBV3-2 | CASSPRTGAYEQYF | TGTGCCAGCAGCCCGAGGACAGGAGCCTACGAGCAGTACTTC
TRBJ2-1 | NA | TRBD1 | TRBV7-3 | CASSPDRGEQFF | TGTGCCAGCAGCCCTGACAGGGGTGAGCAGTTCTTC
TRBJ2-7 | NA | TRBD1 | TRBV7-2 | CASSPGGTGTHEQYF | TGTGCCAGCAGCCCAGGGGGGACAGGGACTCACGAGCAGTACTTC